The 7 T cell receptor beta chains below all came from one sample that was sequenced in a study of CD8+CD57+ T cells in acquired aplastic anemia. TCR beta VDJ combinations and CDR3 sequences were profiled from genomic DNA. From the reads, TCRdb called clonotypes with MiXCR, one entry per CDR3 protein. This table has roughly 200,000 distinct CDR3 sequences, 61% appearing once. The sequenced material came from sorted CD4+, CD8+, or CD8+CD57+ T cells (not recorded which) from PBMCs. Receptors were obtained from a human donor in good health.

The rearrangement uses TRBV20-1 and TRBJ1-6; D call uncertain. Trimming took off 6 bases at V and 6 bases at J, with 12 bases between the two ends. Germline CDR1 DFQATT, CDR2 SNEGSKA (reference sequence). The CDR3 spans 13 residues. Here the CDR3 reads CSAYSEFNSPLHF. The CDR3 region has the DNA TGCAGTGCCTACTCGGAGTTTAATTCACCCCTCCACTTT.

V and J are TRBV7-2 and TRBJ2-3; D may match TRBD1 or TRBD2 (5 bases each). V lost 3 bases and J lost 8, with 12 bases in between. The CDR3 totals 13 residues. Germline CDR1 and CDR2: SGHTA and FQGNSA. The CDR3 nucleotides read TGTGCCAGCAGCTTGCAAGGGGACGGTACGCAGTATTTT. It is translated as CASSLQGDGTQYF.

This clonotype was counted between two and nine times. J is TRBJ1-4 and V is TRBV2; tentatively, D is TRBD1 (6 bases). V shed 5 bases and J shed 7 bases, with 14 bases lying between them. Germline loops: CDR1 SNHLY, CDR2 FYNNEI. This CDR3 region has 14 residues. The CDR3 DNA reads as TGTGCCAGCAGTTTACAGGGATCGGGTGAAAAACTGTTTTTT. As protein: CASSLQGSGEKLFF.

This clonotype was detected only once. The chain combines TRBV2 with TRBJ1-1; no clear D gene. Trimming left V 8 bases short and J 1 base short, with 11 bases between. The CDR3 contains 13 residues. The V gene's germline CDR1 is SNHLY and CDR2 FYNNEI. The CDR3 reads CASLREGNTEAFF. The CDR3 DNA reads as TGTGCCAGCCTCCGCGAGGGGAACACTGAAGCTTTCTTT.

The gene calls are TRBV29-1 and TRBJ2-7; 9 nucleotides match TRBD1. Trimming cost V 8 bases and J 4 bases; bases outside gene matches: 6. Germline-derived CDR1 and CDR2 are SQVTM and ANQGSEA. The CDR3 consists of 12 residues. The CDR3 nucleotides read TGCAGCAGTCCGGGACAGGGATACGAGCAGTACTTC. Translation: CSSPGQGYEQYF.

Note on this clonotype: The conserved phenylalanine or tryptophan normally closing the CDR3 is absent here, so this likely arose from a read error. DNA for the CDR3: TGTGCCAGCAGCGGTAGCGGGACCCAGTACTCC. Amino acids: CASSGSGTQYS. V is TRBV9 and J is TRBJ2-5; possible D gene TRBD2, 6 bases. The CDR3 is 11 residues long. V was clipped by 3 bases and J by 7 bases, with 7 bases between them. CDR1 is SGDLS and CDR2 is YYNGEE in the germline V gene.

The gene calls are TRBV12-3 or TRBV12-4 and TRBJ2-7; 11 bases line up with TRBD1. The CDR3 consists of 16 residues. V shed 5 bases and J 5 bases; nucleotides not matched to a gene: 11. CDR3 sequence reads: CASSSPGTGGRDEQYF. In nucleotides, the CDR3 is TGTGCCAGCAGTAGTCCCGGGACAGGGGGACGGGACGAGCAGTACTTC.